This TCR beta chain was captured by sequencing in a study of cytomegalovirus exposure and HLA in healthy donors. As for the study in general: The use of the same platform for the approximately 130 validation repertoires and the 550 to 850 first-cohort repertoires was reported by a later analysis. Study outcomes and limitations: Cytomegalovirus association was assigned to about 150 TCR beta chains.

The CDR3 consists of 15 residues. Between the trimmed V and J ends, which lost 4 bases and 2 bases, there was a span of 15 bases. Looked up from germline, CDR1 is MDHEN and CDR2 is SYDVKM. Sequenced by immunoSEQ multiplex PCR; TCRdb stores in-frame clones only, minus some. The table lists tens of thousands of clones, more than 80% of them singletons. With respect to this clone: Its antigen is unknown.

V gene TRBV28 combines with J gene TRBJ2-7; a weak D match, TRBD1 (6 bases). The source is a young man in good health and CMV-seronegative. Material for sequencing was PBMCs. The CDR3 DNA reads TGTGCCAGCAGTTCACCGGGACATGCCCCCTACGAGCAGTACTTC. As protein: CASSSPGHAPYEQYF.